This T cell receptor (beta chain) was identified in a study of siplizumab effects on memory and regulatory T cells. Study-level results: The study found naive T cells seemingly more diverse than memory cells and seemingly major alloresponse contributors.

Regarding this clone: The antigen is not known.

The data were produced by immunoSEQ multiplex PCR, yet TCRdb's version contains in-frame clones alone and is incomplete. The sample lists about 100,000 clones; more than 85% were seen once. Looked up from germline, CDR1 is WNHNN and CDR2 is SYGVQD (reference sequence). The CDR3 extends over 12 amino acids. Trimming took off 4 bases at V and 4 bases at J, with 8 bases between the two ends. The chain joins TRBV10-1 to TRBJ2-7, with a weak D call TRBD1 (5 bases). The source is a human donor in good health. Some clones in this sample may be carry-over from other donors' samples. Sequenced material: CD4+ T cells sorted from blood. This CDR3 is CASSAQGYEQYF. DNA of the CDR3: TGCGCCAGCAGTGCCCAGGGTTACGAGCAGTACTTC.